A single sample is the source of the 5 T cell receptor beta chains below, sequenced in a study of blood T cell repertoires in COVID-19. Repertoires were generated with immunoSEQ multiplex PCR, while TCRdb's copy carries only in-frame clones and drops some. The data contain around 200,000 clones, 83% of them seen just once; the ten biggest clones take up 1.3%. Input material: peripheral blood. The receptors here all came from a woman in her 30s with COVID-19, enrolled during active disease.

The J gene is TRBJ1-2, the V gene TRBV11-2; 10 positions match TRBD1. Looked up from germline, CDR1 is SGHAT and CDR2 is FQNNGV. With 5 bases clipped from V and 6 bases from J, the junction kept 18 bases outside the gene matches. CDR3 length: 18 amino acids. The chain's CDR3 is CASSVPLGLGQGKDGYTF. The CDR3 nucleotides are TGTGCCAGCAGCGTACCTCTAGGCCTGGGACAGGGGAAGGATGGCTACACCTTC.

The genes are TRBV7-2 and TRBJ1-1; TRBD1 aligns across 7 bases. The V gene's germline CDR1 is SGHTA and CDR2 FQGNSA. Germline trimming cut 4 bases from V and 11 bases from J; bases unmatched to any gene: 10. The CDR3 covers 13 residues. CDR3 DNA: TGTGCCAGCAGCTCGCTCGGGACAGTGGCCGCTTTCTTT. Protein sequence: CASSSLGTVAAFF.

The chain couples TRBV9 to TRBJ2-3, with D possibly TRBD2 on 7 matching bases. The CDR3 sequence is 16 residues long. V dropped 4 bases and J dropped 1 base, with 16 bases sitting between them. Germline loops: CDR1 SGDLS, CDR2 YYNGEE. The CDR3 loop reads CASSPGGLRGTDTQYF. CDR3 sequence (DNA): TGTGCCAGCAGCCCCGGGGGGCTCCGGGGCACAGATACGCAGTATTTT.

This chain links TRBV6-5 with TRBJ2-4, with D possibly TRBD1 on 6 matching bases. The V gene's germline CDR1 is MNHEY and CDR2 SVGAGI. Deletions cut 6 bases from V and 9 bases from J, with 9 bases between. CDR3 length: 11 residues. The CDR3 loop reads CASRDSPIQYF. The CDR3 nucleotides are TGTGCCAGCAGGGACAGTCCCATTCAGTACTTC.

The chain employs TRBV9 and TRBJ1-6; 7 nucleotides line up with TRBD1. CDR1 is SGDLS, CDR2 YYNGEE, per germline. The junction had 4 bases not matched to a gene; V was cut back by 3 bases and J by 4 bases. This CDR3 spans 15 amino acids. The DNA of the CDR3 is TGTGCCAGCAGCGCCCCGACAGGGTATAATTCACCCCTCCACTTT. Its protein is CASSAPTGYNSPLHF.